The T cell receptor (beta chain) under discussion was sequenced for a study of neurological immune-mediated disorders. After removal of 5 bases from V and 0 bases from J, the junction contained 7 bases not matched to a gene. CDR1 and CDR2 from the germline V gene are SEHNR and FQNEAQ (reference sequence). This CDR3 spans 16 amino acids. The time point here: technical triplicate 2. At least ten counts were recorded for this clonotype. TCRdb reprocessed the 5' RACE reads via MiXCR and lists one record per CDR3 protein. The sample includes more than 55,000 distinct CDR3 sequences, around 24% of them seen just once.

What was sequenced was PBMCs. The chain has TRBV7-9 and TRBJ2-3; 8 positions match TRBD2. The source of this sequence is a man between 60 and 75 years old with HTLV-1-associated myelopathy (HAM/TSP). CDR3 nucleotide sequence: TGTGCCAGCAGCGGGTCCGGGACTAGAAGCACAGATACGCAGTATTTT. Translated: CASSGSGTRSTDTQYF.